This TCR beta chain is from a study of blood T cell repertoires in COVID-19. Study overall: Researchers got acute and convalescent COVID-19 samples from the United States, Italy and Spain.

The ends were cut back, 0 bases at V and 0 bases at J, with 29 bases in the middle. In germline, CDR1 is SGHRS, CDR2 YFSETQ. The CDR3 extends over 22 amino acids. As handled by the study authors: Estimation of nucleated cell counts was performed using reference gene primer amplification. The table came from immunoSEQ multiplex PCR; TCRdb's copy has only in-frame clones and leaves some out. D and trimming come from the DNA, and the V and J calls and clone size come from that table. The sample comprises some 270,000 clones, approximately 88% of which are singletons, and 3.1% rests with the top ten. Sequences were obtained from PBMCs or T cells enriched from blood (not recorded which). This receptor was taken from a woman aged 40 to 49 who had been exposed to COVID-19. The chain carries TRBV5-1 and TRBJ2-3; D perhaps matches TRBD2 (7 bases). The DNA of the CDR3 is TGCGCCAGCAGCTTGGCCGTTTTCCGCCAGGTTTACGCGGGGGCCAGCACAGATACGCAGTATTTT. It specifies CASSLAVFRQVYAGASTDTQYF.